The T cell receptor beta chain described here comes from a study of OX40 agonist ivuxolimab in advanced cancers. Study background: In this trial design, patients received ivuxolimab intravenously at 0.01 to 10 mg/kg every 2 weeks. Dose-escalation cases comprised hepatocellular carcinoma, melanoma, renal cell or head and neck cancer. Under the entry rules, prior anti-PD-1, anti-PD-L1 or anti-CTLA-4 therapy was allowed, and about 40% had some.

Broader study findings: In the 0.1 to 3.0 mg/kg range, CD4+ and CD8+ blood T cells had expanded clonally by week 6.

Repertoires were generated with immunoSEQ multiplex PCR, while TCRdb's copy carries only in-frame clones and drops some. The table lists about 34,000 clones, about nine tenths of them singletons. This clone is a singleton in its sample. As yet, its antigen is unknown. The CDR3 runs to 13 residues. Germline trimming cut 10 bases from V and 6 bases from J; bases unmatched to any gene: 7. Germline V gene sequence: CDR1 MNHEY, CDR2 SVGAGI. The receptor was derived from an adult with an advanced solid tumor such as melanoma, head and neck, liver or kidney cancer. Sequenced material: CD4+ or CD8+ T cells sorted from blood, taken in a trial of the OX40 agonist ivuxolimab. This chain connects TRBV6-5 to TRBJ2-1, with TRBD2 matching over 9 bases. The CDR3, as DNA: TGTGCCATTAGTCTAGCGGGAACCAATGAGCAGTTCTTC. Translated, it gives CAISLAGTNEQFF.